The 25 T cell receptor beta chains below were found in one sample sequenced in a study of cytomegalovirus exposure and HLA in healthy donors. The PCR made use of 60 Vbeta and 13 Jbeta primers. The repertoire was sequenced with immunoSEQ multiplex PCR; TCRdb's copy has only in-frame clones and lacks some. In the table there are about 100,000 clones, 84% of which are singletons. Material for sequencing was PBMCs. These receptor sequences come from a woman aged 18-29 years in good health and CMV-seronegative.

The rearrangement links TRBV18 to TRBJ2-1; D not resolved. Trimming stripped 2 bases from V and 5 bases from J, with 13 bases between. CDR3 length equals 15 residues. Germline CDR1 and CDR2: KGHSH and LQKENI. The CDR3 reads CASSPVLIPDNEQFF. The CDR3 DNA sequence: TGTGCCAGCTCACCAGTATTAATTCCCGACAATGAGCAGTTCTTC.

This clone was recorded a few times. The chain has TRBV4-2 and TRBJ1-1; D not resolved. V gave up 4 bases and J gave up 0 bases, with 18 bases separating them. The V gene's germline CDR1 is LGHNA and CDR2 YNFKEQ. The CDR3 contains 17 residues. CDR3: CASSLGRGDTMNTEAFF. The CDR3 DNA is TGTGCCAGCAGCCTCGGCCGAGGCGATACCATGAACACTGAAGCTTTCTTT.

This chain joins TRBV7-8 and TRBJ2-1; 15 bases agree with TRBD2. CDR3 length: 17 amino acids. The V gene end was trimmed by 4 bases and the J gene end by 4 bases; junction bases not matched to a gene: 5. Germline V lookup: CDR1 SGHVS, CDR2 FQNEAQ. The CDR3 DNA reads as TGTGCCAGCAGCTCTGGACTAGCGGGAGGGCAATACAATGAGCAGTTCTTC. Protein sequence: CASSSGLAGGQYNEQFF.

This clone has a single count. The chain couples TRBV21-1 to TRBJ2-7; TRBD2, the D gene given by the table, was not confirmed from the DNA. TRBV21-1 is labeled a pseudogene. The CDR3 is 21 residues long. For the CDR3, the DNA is TGTGCCAGCAGGACAGGGGAAGGGGGACTAGCGGTCCGGAAGAGGTCCTACGAGCAGTACTTC. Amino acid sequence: CASRTGEGGLAVRKRSYEQYF.

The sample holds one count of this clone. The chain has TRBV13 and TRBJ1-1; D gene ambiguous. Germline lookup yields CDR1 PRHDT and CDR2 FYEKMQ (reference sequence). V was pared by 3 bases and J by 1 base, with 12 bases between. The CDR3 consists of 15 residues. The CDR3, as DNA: TGTGCCAGCAGCTTTACTGGGAGTCGGAACACTGAAGCTTTCTTT. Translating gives CASSFTGSRNTEAFF. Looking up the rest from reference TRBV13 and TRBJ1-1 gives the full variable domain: AAGVIQSPRHLIKEKRETATLKCYPIPRHDTVYWYQQGPGQDPQFLISFYEKMQSDKGSIPDRFSAQQFSDYHSELNMSSLELGDSALYFCASSFTGSRNTEAFFGQGTRLTVV.

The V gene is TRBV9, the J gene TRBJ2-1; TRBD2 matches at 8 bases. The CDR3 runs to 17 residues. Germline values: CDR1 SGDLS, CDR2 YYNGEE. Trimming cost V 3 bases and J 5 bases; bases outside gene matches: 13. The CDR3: CASSGAPSSGVNNEQFF. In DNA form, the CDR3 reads TGTGCCAGCAGCGGAGCCCCCAGTAGCGGGGTAAACAATGAGCAGTTCTTC. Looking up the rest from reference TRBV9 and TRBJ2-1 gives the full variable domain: DSGVTQTPKHLITATGQRVTLRCSPRSGDLSVYWYQQSLDQGLQFLIQYYNGEERAKGNILERFSAQQFPDLHSELNLSSLELGDSALYFCASSGAPSSGVNNEQFFGPGTRLTVL.

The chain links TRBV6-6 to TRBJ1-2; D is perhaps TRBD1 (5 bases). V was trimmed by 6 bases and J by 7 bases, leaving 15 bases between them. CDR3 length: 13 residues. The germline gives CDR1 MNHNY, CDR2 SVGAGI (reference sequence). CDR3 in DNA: TGTGCCAGCAGCCCCGTAGGGGATGGTGGCTACACCTTC. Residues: CASSPVGDGGYTF.

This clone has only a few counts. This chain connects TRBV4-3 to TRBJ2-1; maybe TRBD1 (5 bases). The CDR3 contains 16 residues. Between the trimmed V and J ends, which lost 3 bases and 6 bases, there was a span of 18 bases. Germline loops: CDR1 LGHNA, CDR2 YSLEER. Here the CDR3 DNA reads TGCGCCAGCAGCCAGGGCGACAGCGTACCCCTCAATGAGCAGTTCTTC. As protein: CASSQGDSVPLNEQFF.

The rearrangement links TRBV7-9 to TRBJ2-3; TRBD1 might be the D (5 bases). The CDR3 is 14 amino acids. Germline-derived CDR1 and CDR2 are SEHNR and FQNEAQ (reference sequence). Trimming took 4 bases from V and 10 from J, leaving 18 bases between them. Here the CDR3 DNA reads TGTGCCAGCAGCTCCCACTACGGACAAGCACCGCAGTATTTT. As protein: CASSSHYGQAPQYF.

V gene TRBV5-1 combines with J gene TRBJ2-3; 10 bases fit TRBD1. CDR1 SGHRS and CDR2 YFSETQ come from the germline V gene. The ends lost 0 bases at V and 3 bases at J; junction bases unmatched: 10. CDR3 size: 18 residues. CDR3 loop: CASSLGKHRDRGTDTQYF. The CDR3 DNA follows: TGCGCCAGCAGCTTGGGTAAACACCGGGACAGGGGAACAGATACGCAGTATTTT.

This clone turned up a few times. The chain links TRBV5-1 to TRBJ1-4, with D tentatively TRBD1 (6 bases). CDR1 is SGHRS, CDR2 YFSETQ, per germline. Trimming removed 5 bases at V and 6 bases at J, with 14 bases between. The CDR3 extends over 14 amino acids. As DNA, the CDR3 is TGCGCCAGCAGTCGAGCTGGGGGCGATGAAAAACTGTTTTTT. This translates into CASSRAGGDEKLFF.

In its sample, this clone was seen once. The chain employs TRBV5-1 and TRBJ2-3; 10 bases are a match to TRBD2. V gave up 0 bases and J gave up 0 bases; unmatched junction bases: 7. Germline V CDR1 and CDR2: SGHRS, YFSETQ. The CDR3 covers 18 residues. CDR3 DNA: TGCGCCAGCAGCTTGGCGGCTAGCGGGAGACTGAGCACAGATACGCAGTATTTT. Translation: CASSLAASGRLSTDTQYF.

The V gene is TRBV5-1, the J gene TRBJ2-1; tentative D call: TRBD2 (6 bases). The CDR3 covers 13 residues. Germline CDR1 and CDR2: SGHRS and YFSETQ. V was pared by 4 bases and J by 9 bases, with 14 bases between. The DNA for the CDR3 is TGCGCCAGCAGCCCCGGGACTCGTGGTGAGCAGTTCTTC. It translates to CASSPGTRGEQFF.

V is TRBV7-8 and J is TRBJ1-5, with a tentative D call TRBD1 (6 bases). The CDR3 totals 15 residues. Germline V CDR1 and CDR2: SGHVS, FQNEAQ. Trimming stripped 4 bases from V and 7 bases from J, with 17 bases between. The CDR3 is CASSWGWGGDQPQHF. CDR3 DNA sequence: TGTGCCAGCAGCTGGGGGTGGGGGGGCGACCAGCCCCAGCATTTT.

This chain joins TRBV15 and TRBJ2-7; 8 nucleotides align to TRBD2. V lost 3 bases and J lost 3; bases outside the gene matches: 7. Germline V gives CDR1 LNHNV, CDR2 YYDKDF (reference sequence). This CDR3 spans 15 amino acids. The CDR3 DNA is TGTGCCACCAGCAGGGGGATAGCGGGAATCTACGAGCAGTACTTC. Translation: CATSRGIAGIYEQYF. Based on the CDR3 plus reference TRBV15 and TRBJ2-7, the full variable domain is DAMVIQNPRYQVTQFGKPVTLSCSQTLNHNVMYWYQQKSSQAPKLLFHYYDKDFNNEADTPDNFQSRRPNTSFCFLDIRSPGLGDTAMYLCATSRGIAGIYEQYFGPGTRLTVT.

CDR3 protein: CATSASGGGSYNEQFF. Written as DNA, the CDR3 is TGTGCCACTTCTGCCTCCGGGGGGGGGTCCTACAATGAGCAGTTCTTC. J is TRBJ2-1 and V is TRBV19, with 8 positions matching TRBD2. CDR3 length: 16 amino acids. The V gene's germline CDR1 is LNHDA and CDR2 SQIVND (reference sequence). The ends lost 10 bases at V and 1 base at J; junction bases unmatched: 12.

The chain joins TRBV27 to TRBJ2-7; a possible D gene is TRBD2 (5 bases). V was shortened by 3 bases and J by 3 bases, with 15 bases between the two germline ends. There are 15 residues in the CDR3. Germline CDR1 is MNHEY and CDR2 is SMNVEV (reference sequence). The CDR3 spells CASSFFPSSSYEQYF. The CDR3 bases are TGTGCCAGCAGTTTCTTTCCTAGCTCCAGCTACGAGCAGTACTTC.

The CDR3 region has the DNA TGTGCCAGCAGTGCTCTAGCGGTTACGCATGAGCAGTTCTTC. Its protein product is CASSALAVTHEQFF. This chain uses TRBV27 with TRBJ2-1; 7 nucleotides agree with TRBD2. The CDR3 contains 14 residues. CDR1 and CDR2 from the germline V gene are MNHEY and SMNVEV (reference sequence). V lost 5 bases and J lost 8; bases outside the gene matches: 9.

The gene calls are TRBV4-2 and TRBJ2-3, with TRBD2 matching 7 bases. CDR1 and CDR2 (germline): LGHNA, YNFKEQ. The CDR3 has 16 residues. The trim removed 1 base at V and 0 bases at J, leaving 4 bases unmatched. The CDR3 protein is CASSQALASSTDTQYF. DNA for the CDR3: TGTGCCAGCAGCCAAGCACTAGCGAGTAGCACAGATACGCAGTATTTT.

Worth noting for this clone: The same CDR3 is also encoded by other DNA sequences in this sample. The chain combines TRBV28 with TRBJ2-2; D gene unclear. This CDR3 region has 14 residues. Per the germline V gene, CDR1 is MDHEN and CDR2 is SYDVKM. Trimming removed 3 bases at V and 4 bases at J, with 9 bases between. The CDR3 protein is CASSFGFITGELFF. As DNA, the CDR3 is TGTGCCAGCAGTTTCGGTTTTATCACCGGGGAGCTGTTTTTT.

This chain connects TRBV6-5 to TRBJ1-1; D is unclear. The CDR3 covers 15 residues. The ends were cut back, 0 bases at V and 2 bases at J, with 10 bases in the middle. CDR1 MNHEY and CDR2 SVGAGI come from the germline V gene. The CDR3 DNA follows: TGTGCCAGCAGTTACTCGAGGGCCCACAACACTGAAGCTTTCTTT. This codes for CASSYSRAHNTEAFF.

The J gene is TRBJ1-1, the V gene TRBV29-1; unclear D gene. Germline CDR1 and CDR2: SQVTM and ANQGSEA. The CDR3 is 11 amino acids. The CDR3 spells CALGDVTEAFF. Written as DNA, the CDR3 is TGCGCCCTCGGGGATGTAACTGAAGCTTTCTTT. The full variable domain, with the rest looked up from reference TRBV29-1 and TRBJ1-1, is SAVISQKPSRDICQRGTSLTIQCQVDSQVTMMFWYRQQPGQSLTLIATANQGSEATYESGFVIDKFPISRPNLTFSTLTVSNMSPEDSSIYLCALGDVTEAFFGQGTRLTVV.

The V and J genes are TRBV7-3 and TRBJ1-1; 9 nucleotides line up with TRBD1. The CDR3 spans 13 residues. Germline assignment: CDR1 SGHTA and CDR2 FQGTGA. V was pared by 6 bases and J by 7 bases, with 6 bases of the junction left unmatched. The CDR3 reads CASSFDRGFEAFF. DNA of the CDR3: TGTGCCAGCAGTTTCGACAGGGGGTTTGAAGCTTTCTTT. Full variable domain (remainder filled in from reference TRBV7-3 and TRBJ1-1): GAGVSQTPSNKVTEKGKYVELRCDPISGHTALYWYRQSLGQGPEFLIYFQGTGAADDSGLPNDRFFAVRPEGSVSTLKIQRTERGDSAVYLCASSFDRGFEAFFGQGTRLTVV.

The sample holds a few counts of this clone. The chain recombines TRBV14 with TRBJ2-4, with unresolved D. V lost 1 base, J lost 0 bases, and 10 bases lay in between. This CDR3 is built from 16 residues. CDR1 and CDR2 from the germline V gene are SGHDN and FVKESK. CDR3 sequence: CASSQALGKAKNIQYF. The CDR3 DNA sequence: TGTGCCAGCAGCCAAGCCCTCGGTAAAGCCAAAAACATTCAGTACTTC. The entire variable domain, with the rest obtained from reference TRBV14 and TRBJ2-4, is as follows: EAGVTQFPSHSVIEKGQTVTLRCDPISGHDNLYWYRRVMGKEIKFLLHFVKESKQDESGMPNNRFLAERTGGTYSTLKVQPAELEDSGVYFCASSQALGKAKNIQYFGAGTRLSVL.

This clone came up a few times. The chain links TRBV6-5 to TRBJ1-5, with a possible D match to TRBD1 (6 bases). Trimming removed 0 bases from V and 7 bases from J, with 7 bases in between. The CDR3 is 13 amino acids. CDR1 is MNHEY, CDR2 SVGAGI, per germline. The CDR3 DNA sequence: TGTGCCAGCAGTTACTCGGGACAACAGCCCCAGCATTTT. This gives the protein CASSYSGQQPQHF.